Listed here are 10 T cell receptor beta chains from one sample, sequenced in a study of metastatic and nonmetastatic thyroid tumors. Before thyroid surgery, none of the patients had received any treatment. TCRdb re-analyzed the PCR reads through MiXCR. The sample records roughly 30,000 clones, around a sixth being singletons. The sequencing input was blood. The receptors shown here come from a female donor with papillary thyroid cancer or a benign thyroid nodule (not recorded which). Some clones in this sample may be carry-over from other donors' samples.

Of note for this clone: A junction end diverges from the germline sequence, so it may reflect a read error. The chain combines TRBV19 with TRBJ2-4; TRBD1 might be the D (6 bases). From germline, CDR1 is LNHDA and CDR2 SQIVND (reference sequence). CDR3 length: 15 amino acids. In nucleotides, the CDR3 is TGTGCCTCCCTCGGGGTGGACAGCGACAAAAACATTCGGTACTTC. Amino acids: CASLGVDSDKNIRYF.

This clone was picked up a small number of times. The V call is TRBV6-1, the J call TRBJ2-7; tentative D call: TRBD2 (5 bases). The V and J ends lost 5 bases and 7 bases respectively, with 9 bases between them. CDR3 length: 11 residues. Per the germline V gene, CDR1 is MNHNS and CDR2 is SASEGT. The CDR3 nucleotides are TGTGCCAGCAGTACTGGACTGGAGCAGTACTTC. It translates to CASSTGLEQYF.

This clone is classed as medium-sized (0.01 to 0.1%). CDR3 loop: CASSKRTSGNSYNEQFF. CDR3 sequence (DNA): TGTGCCAGCAGCAAGCGGACTAGCGGGAATAGCTACAATGAGCAGTTCTTC. The chain joins TRBV6-1 to TRBJ2-1; 12 bases fit TRBD2. Germline-derived CDR1 and CDR2 are MNHNS and SASEGT. Germline trimming cut 6 bases from V and 3 bases from J; bases unmatched to any gene: 9. The CDR3 extends over 17 amino acids.

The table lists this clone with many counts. As DNA, the CDR3 is TGTGCCATCAGAAGACTAGCGGAAGGGACAGATACGCAGTATTTT. Translated, it gives CAIRRLAEGTDTQYF. This rearrangement joins TRBV10-3 to TRBJ2-3; 9 bases align to TRBD2. The junction had 7 bases not matched to a gene; V was cut back by 6 bases and J by 3 bases. The length of the CDR3 is 15 residues. CDR1 is ENHRY and CDR2 is SYGVKD in the germline V gene.

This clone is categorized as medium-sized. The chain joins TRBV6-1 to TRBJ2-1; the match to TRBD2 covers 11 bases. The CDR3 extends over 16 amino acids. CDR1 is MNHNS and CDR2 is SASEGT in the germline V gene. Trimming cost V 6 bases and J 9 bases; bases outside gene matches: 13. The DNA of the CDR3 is TGTGCCAGCAGAGATACAGGGGTCCTAGCGGGAGGTGAGCAGTTCTTC. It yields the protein CASRDTGVLAGGEQFF.

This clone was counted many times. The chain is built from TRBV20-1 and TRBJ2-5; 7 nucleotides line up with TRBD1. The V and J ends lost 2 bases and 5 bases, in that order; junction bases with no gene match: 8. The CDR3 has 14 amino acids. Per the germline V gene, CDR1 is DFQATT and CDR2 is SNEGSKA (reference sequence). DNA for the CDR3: TGCAGTGCTAGACCAGACAGGGTTGGTGAGACCCAGTACTTC. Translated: CSARPDRVGETQYF.

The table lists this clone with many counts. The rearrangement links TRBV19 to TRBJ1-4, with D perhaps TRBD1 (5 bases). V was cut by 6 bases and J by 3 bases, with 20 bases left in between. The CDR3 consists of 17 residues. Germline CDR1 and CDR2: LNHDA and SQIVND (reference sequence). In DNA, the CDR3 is TGTGCCAGTAGACTAAGCTCGAACCCGACAGCTAATGAAAAACTGTTTTTT. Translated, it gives CASRLSSNPTANEKLFF.

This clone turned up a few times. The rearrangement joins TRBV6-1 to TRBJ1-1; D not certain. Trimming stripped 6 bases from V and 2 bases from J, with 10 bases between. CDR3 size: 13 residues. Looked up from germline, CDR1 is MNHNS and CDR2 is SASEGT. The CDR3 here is CASSSDINTEAFF. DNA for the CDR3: TGTGCCAGCAGCTCCGATATTAACACTGAAGCTTTCTTT.

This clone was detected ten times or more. CDR3 residues: CASSLYGTAQDTQYF. CDR3 in DNA: TGCGCCAGCAGCTTGTACGGGACCGCCCAGGATACGCAGTATTTT. This sequence joins TRBV5-1 and TRBJ2-3, with D perhaps matching TRBD1 or TRBD2 (5 bases each). Germline CDR1 reads SGHRS; CDR2 reads YFSETQ. V lost 1 base to trimming and J lost 6 bases, with 15 bases between them. The length of the CDR3 is 15 residues.

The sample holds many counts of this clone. CDR3: CASSEGGDTGELFF. CDR3 nucleotides: TGTGCCAGCAGTGAAGGGGGGGACACCGGGGAGCTGTTTTTT. The chain is built from TRBV6-1 and TRBJ2-2; maybe TRBD2 (6 bases). The CDR3 is 14 residues long. V dropped 1 base and J dropped 3 bases, with 6 bases sitting between them. Germline V lookup: CDR1 MNHNS, CDR2 SASEGT.